The 3 T cell receptor beta chains below come from one sample, sequenced in a study of T-cell reconstitution after alpha-beta-depleted transplantation in children. During its preparation, the TCRbeta library received unique molecular identifiers. TCRdb reanalysed the PCR reads using MiXCR and keeps one entry per CDR3 protein. The table lists 500,000 to 600,000 distinct CDR3 sequences, around 20% of them singletons. The sequencing here drew on PBMCs from the stem cell graft donor, taken from the stem cell graft. The receptors were sampled from a human donor who donated a stem cell graft to a child with acute lymphoblastic leukemia.

In this sample, this clonotype turned up a few times. The CDR3 DNA reads TGCGCCAGCAGCTTGAATGGTCTGCGCTCCTACGAGCAGTACTTC. Translated, it gives CASSLNGLRSYEQYF. The chain recombines TRBV5-1 with TRBJ2-7; the D is unclear. This CDR3 region has 15 residues. The V gene lost 1 base and the J gene lost 0 bases, with 11 bases spanning the gap. Germline V gives CDR1 SGHRS, CDR2 YFSETQ.

This chain uses TRBV19 with TRBJ1-1; D is ambiguous. This CDR3 spans 9 amino acids. Trimming removed 8 bases at V and 14 bases at J, with 12 bases between. Germline CDR1 LNHDA, CDR2 SQIVND (reference sequence). The CDR3 loop reads CASGQHVFF. For the CDR3, the DNA is TGTGCCAGTGGTCAACACGTCTTCTTT.

The chain recombines TRBV7-9 with TRBJ2-1; unclear D gene. The CDR3 has 13 residues. Trimming removed 0 bases at V and 6 bases at J, with 6 bases between. Germline V gene lookup returns CDR1 SEHNR and CDR2 FQNEAQ (reference sequence). This chain's CDR3 is CASSLARTNEQFF. CDR3 coding DNA: TGTGCCAGCAGCTTAGCTAGAACCAATGAGCAGTTCTTC.